This T cell receptor beta chain appears in the sequencing data of a study of CD8+CD57+ T cells in acquired aplastic anemia (dated by TCRdb to the late 2010s). A note on the overall study: On average, sorted CD4+ and CD8+ cells yielded 3.2 ug of extracted DNA, with a range of about 0.17 to 27.4 ug. CD8+CD57+ expansion was defined as a frequency above the mean frequency observed in healthy subjects.

Beyond this particular receptor, the publication reports: No significant difference in CD8+ Simpson's diversity was found between patients and healthy controls (P=0.060). Around 30 CD8+ CDR3 sequences were found to be shared between patients and controls, but these sequences appeared to be highly expressed in patients and within the immunodominant clones of the patients.

Genomic DNA was used as template for profiling of TCR beta VDJ combinations and CDR3 sequences. An Illumina HiSeq 2000 was used for TCR repertoire sequencing. The authors processed their data as follows. Repertoires were assessed using TRBV/TRBJ rearrangement plots, CDR3 size and DJ length profiles, and Simpson's diversity index. The immunodominant clone was defined as the most abundant DNA sequence in deep sequencing data. CDR3 amino acid sequences were checked for sharing between subjects and were compared against published repertoires and the VDJdb database. Using fastp trimming at Q25 and MiXCR clonotype assembly, TCRdb reanalyzed the public sequencing data and kept in-frame beta chains. Every entry covers one CDR3 protein and lists the most common genes and DNA from its rows. The V and J calls reflect TCRdb's pipeline rather than the authors' work. The sample records 75,000 to 100,000 distinct CDR3 sequences, roughly two thirds of which are singletons. Together, the top ten hold 60% to 80% of the sample.

In regard to this clonotype: Its recognized antigen is unknown. Nothing much larger sits one base from this clone, and base qualities are not available.

Flow cytometry had shown CD8+CD57+ cell expansion in the patients selected for sequencing. All patients had severe acquired aplastic anemia diagnosed by International Study of Aplastic Anemia and Agranulocytosis and Camitta criteria. No patient had received any therapy when blood was sampled. TCR repertoires of sorted CD4+ and CD8+ blood T cells from severe aplastic anemia patients and healthy subjects were deep-sequenced in the study. Patients were enrolled in the USA under clinicaltrials.gov protocols 00001620, 01623167, 00001397, 00071045, 00081523 and 00961064. Ficoll-Paque density gradient centrifugation was used to isolate peripheral blood mononuclear cells. Before DNA was extracted, CD4+ and CD8+ T cells were sorted using either FACS or magnetic beads. This receptor was identified in a human donor with aplastic anemia. Sequenced: sorted CD4+, CD8+, or CD8+CD57+ T cells (not recorded which) from PBMCs.

CDR3 loop: CASSNRENEQFF. Read as DNA, the sequence is TGTGCCAGCAGTAACCGGGAGAATGAGCAGTTCTTC. The rearranged segments are TRBV6-5 and TRBJ2-1; TRBD2 is a weak D gene call, 6 bases matching. Trimming takes 5 bases from V and 7 bases from J, and the germline ends sit 9 bases apart. As encoded in the germline V gene, CDR1 is MNHEY while CDR2 is SVGAGI. The CDR3, cysteine through phenylalanine, is 12 amino acids long. Only the CDR3 DNA stays, 36 bases, in frame from base 1.